The next 32 T cell receptor beta chains were all read from a single sample in a study of T cell responses to AZD1222 COVID-19 vaccine. Data came from immunoSEQ multiplex PCR; TCRdb stores just in-frame clones and leaves some out. The table records fewer than 90,000 clones, around 91% of them present only once. Sequencing was performed on peripheral blood, taken 28 days after the second AZD1222 dose. These receptor sequences come from an adult who received the AZD1222 COVID-19 vaccine.

This chain joins TRBV5-5 and TRBJ1-4, with 10 bases that match TRBD1. The CDR3 covers 14 residues. The germline gives CDR1 SGHKS, CDR2 YYEKEE (reference sequence). The ends lost 5 bases at V and 8 bases at J; junction bases unmatched: 6. The CDR3 DNA is TGTGCCAGCAGACCCGGGACAGGGGTGGAAAAACTGTTTTTT. It specifies CASRPGTGVEKLFF.

J is TRBJ1-1 and V is TRBV3-1 (or the pseudogene TRBV3-2); D gene ambiguous. V was cut by 0 bases and J by 2 bases, with 16 bases left in between. This CDR3 contains 17 residues. Germline CDR1 reads LGHDT; CDR2 reads YNNKEL (reference sequence). For the CDR3, the DNA is TGTGCCAGCAGCCAAGATCGCGTGCGCAGGCAAAACACTGAAGCTTTCTTT. This encodes CASSQDRVRRQNTEAFF.

The chain combines TRBV7-9 with TRBJ2-3; D remains ambiguous. V was pared by 1 base and J by 15 bases, with 14 bases between. The CDR3 extends over 12 amino acids. Germline lookup yields CDR1 SEHNR and CDR2 FQNEAQ (reference sequence). For the CDR3, the DNA is TGTGCCAGCAGCTTAGGGCTGGGCAGACAATATTTT. It yields the protein CASSLGLGRQYF. The full variable domain, with the rest looked up from reference TRBV7-9 and TRBJ2-3, is DTGVSQNPRHKITKRGQNVTFRCDPISEHNRLYWYRQTLGQGPEFLTYFQNEAQLEKSRLLSDRFSAERPKGSFSTLEIQRTEQGDSAMYLCASSLGLGRQYFGPGTRLTVL.

The J gene is TRBJ1-2, the V gene TRBV6-5; TRBD1 matches at 8 bases. The V gene's germline CDR1 is MNHEY and CDR2 SVGAGI. Germline trimming cut 6 bases from V and 7 bases from J; bases unmatched to any gene: 7. The CDR3 has 13 amino acids. CDR3 loop: CASSPGQGGGYTF. DNA of the CDR3: TGTGCCAGCAGCCCAGGACAGGGCGGTGGCTACACCTTC.

The gene calls are TRBV3-1 (or the pseudogene TRBV3-2) and TRBJ2-3; maybe TRBD2 (7 bases). V was pared by 1 base and J by 3 bases, with 14 bases between. Germline V CDR1 and CDR2: LGHDT, YNNKEL (reference sequence). The CDR3 runs 16 residues. The CDR3 coding sequence is TGTGCCAGCAGCCAAGTTTGGGGGGGCCCAACAGATACGCAGTATTTT. It yields the protein CASSQVWGGPTDTQYF.

The chain couples TRBV11-2 to TRBJ2-2; 10 bases align to TRBD1. Per the germline V gene, CDR1 is SGHAT and CDR2 is FQNNGV. V was pared by 2 bases and J by 5 bases, with 2 bases of the junction left unmatched. The CDR3 extends over 15 amino acids. The CDR3, as DNA: TGTGCCAGCAGCTTAATGGGACAGGGGACCGGGGAGCTGTTTTTT. Protein product: CASSLMGQGTGELFF. The full variable domain, in which reference TRBV11-2 and TRBJ2-2 provide the parts outside the CDR3, is EAGVAQSPRYKIIEKRQSVAFWCNPISGHATLYWYQQILGQGPKLLIQFQNNGVVDDSQLPKDRFSAERLKGVDSTLKIQPAKLEDSAVYLCASSLMGQGTGELFFGEGSRLTVL.

The chain uses TRBV3-1 (or the pseudogene TRBV3-2) and TRBJ1-2; TRBD1 matches at 7 bases. Germline V gives CDR1 LGHDT, CDR2 YNNKEL (reference sequence). Trimming took 8 bases from V and 1 from J; bases not matched to a gene: 16. The CDR3 covers 17 residues. The CDR3 nucleotides read TGTGCCAGCGAGGGAACTGAGGGACAGAGCCTTAACTATGGCTACACCTTC. Amino acid sequence: CASEGTEGQSLNYGYTF.

The J gene is TRBJ1-4, the V gene TRBV7-6, with TRBD1 matching over 9 bases. The J segment lost 2 bases and the V segment lost 5 bases, leaving 15 bases of the junction unmatched. Germline lookup yields CDR1 SGHVS and CDR2 FNYEAQ. There are 19 residues in the CDR3. This chain's CDR3 is CASSKSLWTGASTNEKLFF. The CDR3 bases are TGTGCCAGCAGCAAATCGCTTTGGACAGGGGCTTCCACTAATGAAAAACTGTTTTTT.

J is TRBJ1-1 and V is TRBV3-1 (or the pseudogene TRBV3-2); tentative D call: TRBD1 (5 bases). Per the germline V gene, CDR1 is LGHDT and CDR2 is YNNKEL (reference sequence). Trimming removed 5 bases at V and 1 base at J, with 17 bases between. The length of the CDR3 is 16 residues. CDR3 sequence: CASSTRPSRANTEAFF. The CDR3 DNA reads as TGTGCCAGCAGCACCCGCCCCAGCAGGGCGAACACTGAAGCTTTCTTT.

This clone was observed a few times. This chain uses TRBV3-1 (or the pseudogene TRBV3-2) with TRBJ2-5; D not resolved. The germline CDR1 and CDR2 sequences are LGHDT and YNNKEL (reference sequence). The CDR3 has 14 residues. Between the trimmed V and J ends, which lost 6 bases and 2 bases, there was a span of 13 bases. This chain's CDR3 is CASRGQGPQETQYF. The CDR3 region has the DNA TGTGCCAGCAGAGGTCAAGGTCCGCAAGAGACCCAGTACTTC.

This sequence joins TRBV7-3 and TRBJ2-1; D uncertain. This CDR3 region has 13 residues. In germline, CDR1 is SGHTA, CDR2 FQGTGA. With 4 bases removed from V and 9 bases from J, the gap between germline ends came to 13 bases. The DNA of the CDR3 is TGTGCCAGCAGCTCTAACGCAGCCCGTGAGCAGTTCTTC. Residues: CASSSNAAREQFF.

J is TRBJ1-2 and V is TRBV7-2; the match to TRBD1 covers 7 bases. Germline-derived CDR1 and CDR2 are SGHTA and FQGNSA. There are 15 residues in the CDR3. J lost 2 bases, V lost 5 bases, and 8 bases had no gene match. The CDR3 region is CASSLRRDSNYGYTF. The CDR3 DNA follows: TGTGCCAGCAGCCTCCGGAGGGACAGCAACTATGGCTACACCTTC.

The chain carries TRBV30 and TRBJ2-3; TRBD2 matches 9 bases. This CDR3 region has 15 residues. With 2 bases clipped from V and 8 bases from J, the junction kept 11 bases outside the gene matches. The germline V gene encodes CDR1 GTSNPN and CDR2 SVGIG (reference sequence). The CDR3 bases are TGTGCCTGGAGTAAGGCGGGGGGGCCTAGGGGTACGCAGTATTTT. This sequence encodes CAWSKAGGPRGTQYF.

V and J are TRBV15 and TRBJ2-7; 7 bases are shared with TRBD1. The V gene end was trimmed by 3 bases and the J gene end by 2 bases; junction bases not matched to a gene: 4. CDR3 length: 14 residues. Germline lookup yields CDR1 LNHNV and CDR2 YYDKDF (reference sequence). The CDR3 reads CATSSRTGPYEQYF. The CDR3, as DNA: TGTGCCACCAGCAGTCGGACAGGCCCCTACGAGCAGTACTTC.

The chain links TRBV3-1 (or the pseudogene TRBV3-2) to TRBJ2-1; D gene ambiguous. CDR1 and CDR2 (germline): LGHDT, YNNKEL (reference sequence). The CDR3 loop spans 13 amino acids. Trimming removed 3 bases at V and 4 bases at J, with 7 bases between. The CDR3 loop reads CASSHGGYNEQFF. The CDR3 nucleotides are TGTGCCAGCAGCCATGGCGGATACAATGAGCAGTTCTTC.

This chain joins TRBV5-1 and TRBJ2-6, with no clear D. There are 15 residues in the CDR3. CDR1 SGHRS and CDR2 YFSETQ come from the germline V gene. V was clipped by 1 base and J by 0 bases, with 5 bases between them. CDR3 protein: CASSLWISGANVLTF. The CDR3 coding sequence is TGCGCCAGCAGCTTGTGGATCTCTGGGGCCAACGTCCTGACTTTC. Complete variable domain (other parts from reference TRBV5-1 and TRBJ2-6): KAGVTQTPRYLIKTRGQQVTLSCSPISGHRSVSWYQQTPGQGLQFLFEYFSETQRNKGNFPGRFSGRQFSNSRSEMNVSTLELGDSALYLCASSLWISGANVLTFGAGSRLTVL.

The gene calls are TRBV10-2 and TRBJ2-7, with 10 bases fitting TRBD1. The V gene's germline CDR1 is WSHSY and CDR2 SAAADI. The CDR3 consists of 15 residues. V was pared by 5 bases and J by 2 bases, with 6 bases of the junction left unmatched. The CDR3 is CASSFGTGDTYEQYF. In DNA, the CDR3 is TGCGCCAGCAGTTTCGGGACAGGGGATACCTACGAGCAGTACTTC.

The count of this clone is one. V is TRBV5-1 and J is TRBJ1-2; maybe TRBD1 (6 bases). This CDR3 has 15 residues. The germline gives CDR1 SGHRS, CDR2 YFSETQ. Trimming removed 4 bases from V and 6 bases from J, with 19 bases in between. CDR3 in amino acids: CASSPGGRAGDGYTF. In DNA, the CDR3 is TGCGCCAGCAGCCCGGGAGGTCGGGCAGGGGATGGCTACACCTTC.

This chain joins TRBV11-2 and TRBJ1-1; a possible D gene is TRBD1 (6 bases). V lost 5 bases, J lost 7 bases, and 8 bases lay in between. The CDR3 has 11 residues. Germline assignment: CDR1 SGHAT and CDR2 FQNNGV. CDR3: CASSQGYEAFF. The DNA of the CDR3 is TGTGCCAGCAGCCAGGGGTATGAAGCTTTCTTT.

The V and J genes are TRBV3-1 (or the pseudogene TRBV3-2) and TRBJ1-2, with 8 bases identical to TRBD1. The germline V gene has CDR1 LGHDT and CDR2 YNNKEL (reference sequence). J was trimmed by 4 bases and V by 6 bases; bases with no gene match: 4. The CDR3 has 13 residues. The CDR3: CASSWGQAYGYTF. CDR3 nucleotides: TGTGCCAGCAGTTGGGGACAGGCCTATGGCTACACCTTC.

The table lists this clone with a count of one. The chain combines TRBV4-1 with TRBJ1-1; 7 bases fit TRBD1. Germline CDR1 reads MGHRA; CDR2 reads YSYEKL. This CDR3 is built from 14 residues. V shed 1 base, J shed 3 bases, and the junction held 2 bases outside the gene matches. The CDR3 DNA is TGCGCCAGCAGCCAAGGGGACAGCTACACTGAAGCTTTCTTT. Its translation: CASSQGDSYTEAFF.

The chain has TRBV6-4 and TRBJ1-6; D perhaps matches TRBD1 (6 bases). The germline gives CDR1 MRHNA, CDR2 SNTAGT. The CDR3 consists of 13 residues. V lost 0 bases and J 10 bases, leaving 7 bases between the germline ends. This chain's CDR3 is CASSDSGGSPLHF. The CDR3 nucleotides read TGTGCCAGCAGTGACTCCGGGGGCTCACCCCTCCACTTT.

The J gene is TRBJ1-4, the V gene TRBV14, with a weak D call TRBD1 (5 bases). This CDR3 spans 16 amino acids. The V gene's germline CDR1 is SGHDN and CDR2 FVKESK. Trimming pared 1 base from V and 7 bases from J, leaving 16 bases between. The CDR3 reads CASSQGTGTPGEKLFF. The CDR3 DNA follows: TGTGCCAGCAGCCAAGGAACCGGGACCCCGGGTGAAAAACTGTTTTTT. Drawing the rest from reference TRBV14 and TRBJ1-4, the complete variable domain is EAGVTQFPSHSVIEKGQTVTLRCDPISGHDNLYWYRRVMGKEIKFLLHFVKESKQDESGMPNNRFLAERTGGTYSTLKVQPAELEDSGVYFCASSQGTGTPGEKLFFGSGTQLSVL.

The count of this clone is one. V is TRBV2 and J is TRBJ1-5; D is perhaps TRBD1 (5 bases). The germline gives CDR1 SNHLY, CDR2 FYNNEI. Trimming shortened V by 5 bases and J by 2 bases, and 22 bases separated the two germline ends. The length of the CDR3 is 18 residues. In DNA, the CDR3 is TGTGCCAGCAGTAAGACAGCGACTTCCCTCTCGGGCAATCAGCCCCAGCATTTT. Translated: CASSKTATSLSGNQPQHF.

The V call is TRBV12-3 or TRBV12-4, the J call TRBJ1-4; no clear D. Trimming cost V 6 bases and J 11 bases, with 7 bases left between them. The length of the CDR3 is 10 residues. Here the CDR3 DNA reads TGTGCCAGCAGCAGAGGGAAACTGTTTTTT. Its translation: CASSRGKLFF.

In its sample, this clone was seen once. V gene TRBV5-6 combines with J gene TRBJ2-7; unclear D gene. The ends were cut back, 0 bases at V and 3 bases at J, with 7 bases in the middle. CDR1 SGHDT and CDR2 YYEEEE come from the germline V gene. The CDR3 runs 13 residues. The CDR3 DNA reads as TGTGCCAGCAGCTTGGATCTGGACTACGAGCAGTACTTC. Encoded protein: CASSLDLDYEQYF.

This rearrangement joins TRBV5-4 to TRBJ2-7; 7 bases match TRBD1. CDR1 and CDR2 (germline): SGHNT, YYREEE (reference sequence). This CDR3 has 16 amino acids. The V and J ends lost 4 bases and 3 bases, in that order; junction bases with no gene match: 13. The CDR3 is CASSMGSGQVLYEQYF. The CDR3 DNA reads as TGTGCCAGCAGCATGGGGTCTGGACAGGTGCTCTACGAGCAGTACTTC.

The chain has TRBV18 and TRBJ2-7; D is undetermined. Trimming left V 2 bases short and J 5 bases short, with 7 bases between. The CDR3 contains 12 residues. Germline CDR1 KGHSH, CDR2 LQKENI. In DNA form, the CDR3 reads TGTGCCAGCTCACCAGGAAATCACGAGCAGTACTTC. The encoded protein is CASSPGNHEQYF.

The chain is built from TRBV2 and TRBJ1-5, with D perhaps matching TRBD1 (6 bases). The germline V gene has CDR1 SNHLY and CDR2 FYNNEI. With 4 bases removed from V and 4 bases from J, the gap between germline ends came to 11 bases. This CDR3 spans 14 amino acids. CDR3 nucleotides: TGTGCCAGCAGTGGACAGGTTAGGAATCAGCCCCAGCATTTT. Amino acids: CASSGQVRNQPQHF.

This chain uses TRBV28 with TRBJ1-1, with D possibly matching TRBD1 (6 bases). The CDR3 covers 15 residues. Germline V gene data show CDR1 as MDHEN and CDR2 as SYDVKM. V lost 6 bases and J lost 1, with 15 bases in between. CDR3 loop: CASRLQGSQNTEAFF. The DNA of the CDR3 is TGTGCCAGCAGACTACAGGGAAGTCAGAACACTGAAGCTTTCTTT.

This clone occurred a few times. The chain joins TRBV20-1 to TRBJ1-2; D possibly corresponds to TRBD1 (5 bases). Trimming shortened V by 3 bases and J by 4 bases, and 12 bases separated the two germline ends. This CDR3 spans 13 amino acids. Per the germline V gene, CDR1 is DFQATT and CDR2 is SNEGSKA (reference sequence). The CDR3 DNA reads as TGCAGTGCTAGTCTGACAGCGATCTATGGCTACACCTTC. It yields the protein CSASLTAIYGYTF.

This chain uses TRBV5-4 with TRBJ2-3, with 7 bases aligning to TRBD2. The CDR3 is 17 residues long. Germline V CDR1 and CDR2: SGHNT, YYREEE (reference sequence). Trimming cost V 2 bases and J 2 bases; bases outside gene matches: 11. The CDR3 sequence: CASSLALLGGNTDTQYF. DNA for the CDR3: TGTGCCAGCAGCTTAGCTCTCCTGGGGGGGAACACAGATACGCAGTATTTT.